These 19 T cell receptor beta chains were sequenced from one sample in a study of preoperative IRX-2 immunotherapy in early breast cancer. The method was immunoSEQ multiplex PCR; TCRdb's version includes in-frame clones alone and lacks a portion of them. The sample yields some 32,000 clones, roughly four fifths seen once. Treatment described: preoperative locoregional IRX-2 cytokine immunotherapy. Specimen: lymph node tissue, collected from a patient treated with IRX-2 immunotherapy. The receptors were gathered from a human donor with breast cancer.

The CDR3 DNA sequence: TGTGCCACCAGCGGGGGGACAGGGAAAACCGGGGAGCTGTTTTTT. Its translation: CATSGGTGKTGELFF. The rearrangement links TRBV15 to TRBJ2-2; TRBD1 matches 9 bases. The CDR3 is 15 amino acids. In germline, CDR1 is LNHNV, CDR2 YYDKDF (reference sequence). After removal of 5 bases from V and 5 bases from J, the junction contained 6 bases not matched to a gene.

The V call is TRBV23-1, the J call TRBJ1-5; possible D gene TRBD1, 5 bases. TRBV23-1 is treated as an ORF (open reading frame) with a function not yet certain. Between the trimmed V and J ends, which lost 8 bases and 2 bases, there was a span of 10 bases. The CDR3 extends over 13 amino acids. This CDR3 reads CASPLGGNQPQHF. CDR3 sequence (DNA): TGCGCCAGCCCCTTGGGGGGCAATCAGCCCCAGCATTTT.

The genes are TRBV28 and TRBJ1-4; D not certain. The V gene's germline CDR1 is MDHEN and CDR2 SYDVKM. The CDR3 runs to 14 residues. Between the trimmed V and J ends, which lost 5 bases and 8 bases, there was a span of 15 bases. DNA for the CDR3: TGTGCCAGCAGTATCGGGTCCTTGGGGGAAAAACTGTTTTTT. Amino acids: CASSIGSLGEKLFF.

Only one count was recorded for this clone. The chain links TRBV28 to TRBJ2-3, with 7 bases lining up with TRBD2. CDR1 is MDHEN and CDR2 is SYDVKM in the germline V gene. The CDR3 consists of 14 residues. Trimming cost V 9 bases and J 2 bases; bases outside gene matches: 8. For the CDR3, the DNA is TGTGCCAGTCAAGAGGCGGGAGCCACAGATACGCAGTATTTT. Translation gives CASQEAGATDTQYF.

DNA of the CDR3: TGTGCCACCCTACCATGGGGTGCTAACTATGGCTACACCTTC. This encodes CATLPWGANYGYTF. The rearrangement uses TRBV19 and TRBJ1-2; D unclear. Germline loops: CDR1 LNHDA, CDR2 SQIVND (reference sequence). The CDR3 has 14 amino acids. V shed 10 bases and J shed 0 bases, with 15 bases lying between them.

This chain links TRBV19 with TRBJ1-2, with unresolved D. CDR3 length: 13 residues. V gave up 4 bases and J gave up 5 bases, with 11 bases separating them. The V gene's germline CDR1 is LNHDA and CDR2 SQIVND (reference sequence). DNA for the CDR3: TGTGCCAGTAGTAATTGGACGGCGTATGGCTACACCTTC. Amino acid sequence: CASSNWTAYGYTF.

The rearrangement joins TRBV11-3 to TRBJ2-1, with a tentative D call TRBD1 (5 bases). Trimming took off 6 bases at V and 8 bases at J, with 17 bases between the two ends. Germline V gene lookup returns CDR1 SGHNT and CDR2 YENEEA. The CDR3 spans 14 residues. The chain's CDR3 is CASRRRDWGDEQFF. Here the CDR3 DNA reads TGTGCCAGCAGACGTCGTGACTGGGGCGATGAGCAGTTCTTC.

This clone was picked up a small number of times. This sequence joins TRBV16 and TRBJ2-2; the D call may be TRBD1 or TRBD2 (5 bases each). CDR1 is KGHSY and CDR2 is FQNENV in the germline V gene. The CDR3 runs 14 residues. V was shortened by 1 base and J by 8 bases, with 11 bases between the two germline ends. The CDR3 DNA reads TGTGCCAGCAGCCAATACGCAGGGACGGGGGAGCTGTTTTTT. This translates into CASSQYAGTGELFF.

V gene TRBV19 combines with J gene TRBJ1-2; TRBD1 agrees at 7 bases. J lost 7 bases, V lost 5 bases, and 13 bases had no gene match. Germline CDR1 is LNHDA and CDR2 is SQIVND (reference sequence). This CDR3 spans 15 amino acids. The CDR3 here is CASSQPSGQGGGYTF. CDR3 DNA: TGTGCCAGTAGTCAGCCCTCCGGGCAGGGGGGTGGCTACACCTTC.

CDR3 residues: CASSVGGQPQHF. The CDR3 DNA reads TGTGCCAGCAGTGTTGGTGGTCAGCCCCAGCATTTT. This chain uses TRBV28 with TRBJ1-5; no firm D call. The CDR3 has 12 residues. V dropped 5 bases and J dropped 6 bases, with 8 bases sitting between them. Germline V lookup: CDR1 MDHEN, CDR2 SYDVKM.

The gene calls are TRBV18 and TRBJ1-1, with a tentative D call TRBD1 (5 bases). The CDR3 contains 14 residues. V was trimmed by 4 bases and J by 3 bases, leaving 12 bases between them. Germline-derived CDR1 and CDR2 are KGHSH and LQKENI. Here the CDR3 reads CASSRRGLDTEAFF. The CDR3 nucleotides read TGTGCCAGCTCACGTAGGGGATTAGACACTGAAGCTTTCTTT.

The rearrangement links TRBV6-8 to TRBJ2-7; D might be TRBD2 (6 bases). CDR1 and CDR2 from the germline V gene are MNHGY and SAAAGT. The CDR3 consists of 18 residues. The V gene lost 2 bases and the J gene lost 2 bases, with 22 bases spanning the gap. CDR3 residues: CASSYGASVRQPTYEQYF. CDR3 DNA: TGTGCCAGCAGTTACGGGGCTAGCGTACGGCAACCCACCTACGAGCAGTACTTC.

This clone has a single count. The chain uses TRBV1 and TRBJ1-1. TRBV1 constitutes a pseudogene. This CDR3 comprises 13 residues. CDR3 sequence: CASSLGMDTEAFF. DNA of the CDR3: TGCGCCAGCAGCCTGGGTATGGACACTGAAGCTTTCTTT.

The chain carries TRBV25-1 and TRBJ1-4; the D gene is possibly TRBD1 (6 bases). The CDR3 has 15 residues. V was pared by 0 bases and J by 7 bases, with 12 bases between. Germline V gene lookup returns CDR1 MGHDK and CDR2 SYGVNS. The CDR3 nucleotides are TGTGCCAGCAGTGAATATTGGGGGGCGCCTGAAAAACTGTTTTTT. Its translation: CASSEYWGAPEKLFF.

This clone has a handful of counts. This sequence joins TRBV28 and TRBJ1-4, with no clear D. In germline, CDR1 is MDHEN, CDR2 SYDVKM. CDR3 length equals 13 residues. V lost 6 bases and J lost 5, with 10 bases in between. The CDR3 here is CASRRAPNEKLFF. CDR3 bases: TGTGCCAGCAGAAGGGCTCCAAATGAAAAACTGTTTTTT.

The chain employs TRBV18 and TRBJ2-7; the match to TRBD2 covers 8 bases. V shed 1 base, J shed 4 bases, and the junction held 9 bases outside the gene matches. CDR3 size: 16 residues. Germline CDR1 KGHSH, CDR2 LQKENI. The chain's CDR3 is CASSPQRAGAVYEQYF. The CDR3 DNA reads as TGTGCCAGCTCACCACAGCGAGCGGGAGCAGTATACGAGCAGTACTTC. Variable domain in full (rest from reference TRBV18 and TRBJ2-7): NAGVMQNPRHLVRRRGQEARLRCSPMKGHSHVYWYRQLPEEGLKFMVYLQKENIIDESGMPKERFSAEFPKEGPSILRIQQVVRGDSAAYFCASSPQRAGAVYEQYFGPGTRLTVT.

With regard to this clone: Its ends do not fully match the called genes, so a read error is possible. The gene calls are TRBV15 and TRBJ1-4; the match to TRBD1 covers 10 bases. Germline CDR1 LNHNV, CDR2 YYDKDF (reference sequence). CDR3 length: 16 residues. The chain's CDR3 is CASSRRTGGQNEKLFF. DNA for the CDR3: TGTGCCAGCAGCCGAAGGACAGGGGGACAAAATGAAAAACTGTTTTTT.

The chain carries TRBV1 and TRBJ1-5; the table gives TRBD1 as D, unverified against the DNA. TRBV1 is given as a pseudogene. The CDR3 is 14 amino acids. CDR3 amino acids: CASSQGTADQPQHF. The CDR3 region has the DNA TGCGCCAGCAGCCAAGGAACAGCCGATCAGCCCCAGCATTTT.

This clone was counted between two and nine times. CDR3 nucleotides: TGTGCCAGCAGCTCGGCTCCTGGAGAAAAACTGTTTTTT. Translation: CASSSAPGEKLFF. The V call is TRBV5-4, the J call TRBJ1-4; D is ambiguous. The CDR3 spans 13 residues. In germline, CDR1 is SGHNT, CDR2 YYREEE (reference sequence). The ends were cut back, 3 bases at V and 8 bases at J, with 11 bases in the middle.